Detailed here is one T cell receptor (beta chain). The CDR3 sequence is 16 residues long. The J segment lost 3 bases and the V segment lost 5 bases, leaving 11 bases of the junction unmatched. Germline V gene lookup returns CDR1 SGHTA and CDR2 FQGNSA. The sample originates from a study of cytomegalovirus exposure and HLA in healthy donors. In the PCR, 60 Vbeta and 13 Jbeta primers were used. Measured with immunoSEQ multiplex PCR; TCRdb has only the in-frame clones, and not every one. The repertoire holds 90,000 or so clones, with roughly 70% as singletons. This rearrangement joins TRBV7-2 to TRBJ2-3; 7 nucleotides align to TRBD2. The sequence was collected from a man between 45 and 60 years old in good health and CMV-seronegative. Sequences were obtained from PBMCs. This chain's CDR3 is CASSAFRGGGTDTQYF. The CDR3 DNA reads TGTGCCAGCAGCGCTTTTAGGGGCGGGGGAACAGATACGCAGTATTTT.